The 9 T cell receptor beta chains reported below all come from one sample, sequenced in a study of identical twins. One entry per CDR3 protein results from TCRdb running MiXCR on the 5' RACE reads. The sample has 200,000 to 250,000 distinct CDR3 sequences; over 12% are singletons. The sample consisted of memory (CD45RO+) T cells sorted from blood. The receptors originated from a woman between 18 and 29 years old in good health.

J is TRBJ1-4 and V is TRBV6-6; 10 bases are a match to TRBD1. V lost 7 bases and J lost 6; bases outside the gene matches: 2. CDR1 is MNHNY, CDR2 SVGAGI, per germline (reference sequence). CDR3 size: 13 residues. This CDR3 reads CASKDRGDEKLFF. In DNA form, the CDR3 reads TGTGCCAGCAAGGACAGGGGGGATGAAAAACTGTTTTTT.

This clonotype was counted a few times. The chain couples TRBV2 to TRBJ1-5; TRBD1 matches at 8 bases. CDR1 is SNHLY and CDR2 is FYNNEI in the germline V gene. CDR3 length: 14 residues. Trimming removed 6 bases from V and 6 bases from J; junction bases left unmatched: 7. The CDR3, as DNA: TGTGCCAGCAGAGTACAGGGGGGGGGTCAGCCCCAGCATTTT. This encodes CASRVQGGGQPQHF.

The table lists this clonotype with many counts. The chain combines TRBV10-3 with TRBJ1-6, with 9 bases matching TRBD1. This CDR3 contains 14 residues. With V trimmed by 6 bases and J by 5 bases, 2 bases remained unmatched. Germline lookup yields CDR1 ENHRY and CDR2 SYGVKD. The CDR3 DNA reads TGTGCCATCAGGGACAGGGGTGATAATTCACCCCTCCACTTT. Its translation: CAIRDRGDNSPLHF.

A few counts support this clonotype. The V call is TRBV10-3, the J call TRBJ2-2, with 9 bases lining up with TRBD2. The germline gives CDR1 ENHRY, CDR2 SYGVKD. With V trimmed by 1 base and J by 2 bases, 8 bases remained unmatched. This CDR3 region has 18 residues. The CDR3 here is CAISEFPPSGANTGELFF. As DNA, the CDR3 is TGTGCCATCAGTGAGTTCCCACCTAGCGGGGCCAACACCGGGGAGCTGTTTTTT.

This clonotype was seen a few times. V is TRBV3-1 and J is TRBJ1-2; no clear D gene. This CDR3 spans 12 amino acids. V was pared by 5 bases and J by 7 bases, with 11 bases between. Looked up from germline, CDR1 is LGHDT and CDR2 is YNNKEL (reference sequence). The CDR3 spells CASSALGSGYTF. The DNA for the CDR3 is TGTGCCAGCAGCGCCCTGGGGTCTGGCTACACCTTC.

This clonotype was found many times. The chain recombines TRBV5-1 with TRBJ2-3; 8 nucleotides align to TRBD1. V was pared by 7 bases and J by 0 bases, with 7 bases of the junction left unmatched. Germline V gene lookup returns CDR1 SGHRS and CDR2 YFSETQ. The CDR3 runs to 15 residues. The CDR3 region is CASQLTGVSTDTQYF. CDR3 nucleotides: TGCGCCAGCCAGCTGACAGGGGTGAGCACAGATACGCAGTATTTT.

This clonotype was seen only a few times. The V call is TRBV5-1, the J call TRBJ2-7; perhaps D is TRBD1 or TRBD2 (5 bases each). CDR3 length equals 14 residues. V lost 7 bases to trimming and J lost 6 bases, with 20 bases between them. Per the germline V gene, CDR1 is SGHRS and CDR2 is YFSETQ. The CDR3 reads CASRLRGDRGEQYF. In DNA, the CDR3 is TGCGCCAGCCGTCTAAGGGGCGATCGGGGCGAGCAGTACTTC.

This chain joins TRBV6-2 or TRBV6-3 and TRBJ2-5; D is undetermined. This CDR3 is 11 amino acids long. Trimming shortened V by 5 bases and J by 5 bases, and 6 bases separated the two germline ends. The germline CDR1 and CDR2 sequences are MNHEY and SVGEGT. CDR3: CASSRVETQYF. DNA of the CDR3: TGTGCCAGCAGTCGAGTCGAGACCCAGTACTTC.

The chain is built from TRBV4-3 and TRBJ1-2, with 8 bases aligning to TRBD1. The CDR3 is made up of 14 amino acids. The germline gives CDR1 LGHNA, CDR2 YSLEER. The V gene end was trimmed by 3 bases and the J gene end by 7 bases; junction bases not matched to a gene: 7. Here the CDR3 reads CASSHSQGAGGYTF. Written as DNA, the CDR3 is TGCGCCAGCAGCCATAGCCAGGGGGCAGGTGGCTACACCTTC.